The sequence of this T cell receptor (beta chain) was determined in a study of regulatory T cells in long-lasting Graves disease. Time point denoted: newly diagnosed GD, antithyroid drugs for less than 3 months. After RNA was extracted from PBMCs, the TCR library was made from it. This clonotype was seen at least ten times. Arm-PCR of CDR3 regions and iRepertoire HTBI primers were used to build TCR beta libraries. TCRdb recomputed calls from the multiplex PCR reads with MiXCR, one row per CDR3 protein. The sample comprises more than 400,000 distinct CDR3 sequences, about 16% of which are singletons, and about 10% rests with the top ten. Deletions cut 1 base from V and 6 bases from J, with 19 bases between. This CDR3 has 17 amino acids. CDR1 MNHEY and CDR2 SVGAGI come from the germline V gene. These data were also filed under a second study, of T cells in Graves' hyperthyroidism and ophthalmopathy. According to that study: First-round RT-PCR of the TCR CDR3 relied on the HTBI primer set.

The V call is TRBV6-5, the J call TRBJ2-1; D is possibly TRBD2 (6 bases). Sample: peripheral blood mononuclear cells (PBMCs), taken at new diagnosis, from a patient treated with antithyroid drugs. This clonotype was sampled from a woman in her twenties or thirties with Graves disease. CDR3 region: CASSYLPRGRGGNEQFF. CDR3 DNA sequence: TGTGCCAGCAGTTACTTACCCCGTGGGCGGGGTGGCAATGAGCAGTTCTTC.